Shown below are 3 T cell receptor beta chains from a single sample sequenced in a study of cytomegalovirus exposure and HLA in healthy donors. Both 60 Vbeta primers and 13 Jbeta primers went into the PCR. Sequenced by immunoSEQ multiplex PCR; TCRdb stores in-frame clones only, minus some. The repertoire includes fewer than 150,000 clones, around three quarters of them detected once, and approximately 6.2% sits in the top ten. The material sequenced was PBMCs. The receptors were sampled from a man between 35 and 55 years old in good health and CMV-seropositive.

This clone was seen a single time. The chain joins TRBV6-1 to TRBJ1-2, with 12 bases lining up with TRBD1. Trimming at V came to 1 base and at J to 8 bases, leaving 5 bases not matched to a gene. This CDR3 region has 15 residues. Germline lookup yields CDR1 MNHNS and CDR2 SASEGT. The CDR3 nucleotides are TGTGCCAGCAGTGAAGGGAGGGACAGGGGGCGCGGCTACACCTTC. Translating gives CASSEGRDRGRGYTF.

This chain links TRBV30 with TRBJ1-5; no clear D. Germline V gives CDR1 GTSNPN, CDR2 SVGIG (reference sequence). The V end was cut by 5 bases, the J end by 4 bases, with 9 bases between. The length of the CDR3 is 12 residues. CDR3 region: CAWDRLNQPQHF. DNA of the CDR3: TGTGCCTGGGATCGACTTAATCAGCCCCAGCATTTT.

This clone was seen just once. This chain joins TRBV7-9 and TRBJ2-7; D is perhaps TRBD1 (7 bases). Trimming shortened V by 4 bases and J by 1 base, and 11 bases separated the two germline ends. Germline V lookup: CDR1 SEHNR, CDR2 FQNEAQ (reference sequence). This CDR3 spans 14 amino acids. Written as DNA, the CDR3 is TGTGCCAGCAGCTCAGGGGGGAGGTCCTACGAGCAGTACTTC. Its protein is CASSSGGRSYEQYF.